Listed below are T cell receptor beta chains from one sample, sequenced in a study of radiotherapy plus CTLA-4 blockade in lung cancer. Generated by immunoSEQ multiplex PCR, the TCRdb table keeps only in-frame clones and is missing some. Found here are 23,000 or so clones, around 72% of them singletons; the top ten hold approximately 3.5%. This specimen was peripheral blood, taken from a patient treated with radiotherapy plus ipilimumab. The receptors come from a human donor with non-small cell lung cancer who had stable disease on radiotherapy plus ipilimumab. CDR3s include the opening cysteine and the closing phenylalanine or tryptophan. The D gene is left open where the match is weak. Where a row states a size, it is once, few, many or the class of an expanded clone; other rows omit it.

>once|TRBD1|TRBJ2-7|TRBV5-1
TGCGCCAGCAGCTTGGGAGTTCGGCAGGGGGACGAGCAGTACTTC
CASSLGVRQGDEQYF
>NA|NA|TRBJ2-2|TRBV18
TGTGCCAGCTCACCCCCCCGGGGCAGTGGCGGGGAGCTGTTTTTT
CASSPPRGSGGELFF
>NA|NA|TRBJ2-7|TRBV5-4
TGTGCCAGCAGCTCCGAGTGGGACAAGGGGGGTCAGTACTTC
CASSSEWDKGGQYF
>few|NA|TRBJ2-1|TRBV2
TGTGCCAGCAGACCGGACAGTCAAGTTTACAATGAGCAGTTCTTC
CASRPDSQVYNEQFF
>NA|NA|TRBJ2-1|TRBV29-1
TGCAGCGTTATTAGCTCCTACAATGAGCAGTTCTTC
CSVISSYNEQFF
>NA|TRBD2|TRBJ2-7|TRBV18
TGTGCCAGCTCACCGGGGGGGAGCGAGCAGTACTTC
CASSPGGSEQYF
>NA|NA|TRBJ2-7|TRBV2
TGTGCCAGCAGTGACCGGCGAGCGGCCTCCTACGAGCAGTACTTC
CASSDRRAASYEQYF
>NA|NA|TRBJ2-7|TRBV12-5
TGTGCTAGTGGTTCACGAGAGGGCGGTCAGTCCTACGAGCAGTACTTC
CASGSREGGQSYEQYF
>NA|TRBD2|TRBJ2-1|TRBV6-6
TGTGCCAGCAGTGGGTGGACTAGAGGGGATGAGCAGTTCTTC
CASSGWTRGDEQFF
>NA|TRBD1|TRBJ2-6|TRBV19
TGTGCCAGTAGTCCGAGACAGGGCATCGGGGCCAACGTCCTGACTTTC
CASSPRQGIGANVLTF
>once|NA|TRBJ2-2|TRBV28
TGTGCCAGCACTGTAGGGAACACCGGGGAGCTGTTTTTT
CASTVGNTGELFF
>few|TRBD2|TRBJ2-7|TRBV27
TGTGCCAGCAGTTTGGTTACCCTTAGCGGGAGGGCCAAGTTGCACGAGCAGTACTTC
CASSLVTLSGRAKLHEQYF
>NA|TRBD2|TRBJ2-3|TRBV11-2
TGTGCCAGCAGCGACGGGGGGGCCGCGATTTTGGATACGCAGTATTTT
CASSDGGAAILDTQYF
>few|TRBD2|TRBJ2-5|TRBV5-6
TGTGCCAGCAGCCCCGGACTAGCAAGAGAGACCCAGTACTTC
CASSPGLARETQYF
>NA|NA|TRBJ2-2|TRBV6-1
TGTGCCAGCAGGCCCGCGGGGCTGAACACCGGGGAGCTGTTTTTT
CASRPAGLNTGELFF
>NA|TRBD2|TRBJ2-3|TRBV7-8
TGTGCCAGCAGCCCCTTTAGCGGGAGGGGCACAGATACGCAGTATTTT
CASSPFSGRGTDTQYF
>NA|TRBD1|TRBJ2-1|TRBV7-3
TGTGCCAGCAGCTCCAGACAGGGGGCCTACAATGAGCAGTTCTTC
CASSSRQGAYNEQFF
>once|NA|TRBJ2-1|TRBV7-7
TGTGCTAGCAGCCTGACAAACCGGGGAGAGCAGTTCTTC
CASSLTNRGEQFF
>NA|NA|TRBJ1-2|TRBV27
TGTGCCAGCCGCCTCCAGCCCAACGCAAACTATGGCTACACCTTC
CASRLQPNANYGYTF
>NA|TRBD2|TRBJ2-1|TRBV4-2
TGTGCCAGCAGCCAGTTGGGAACTAGCGGCTCCTACAATGAGCAGTTCTTC
CASSQLGTSGSYNEQFF
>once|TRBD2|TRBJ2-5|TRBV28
TGTGCCAGCAGTCTAGAGTCGGGACACGGGACTAGCGGGAGCGCGGAGACCCAGTACTTC
CASSLESGHGTSGSAETQYF
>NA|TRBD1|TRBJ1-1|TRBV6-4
TGTGCCAGCAGCGGACAGGCGAACACTGAAGCTTTCTTT
CASSGQANTEAFF
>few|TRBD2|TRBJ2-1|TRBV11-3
TGTGCCAGCAGCTTAGAAGGAACTAGCGGGAGGGTCTATGAGCAGTTCTTC
CASSLEGTSGRVYEQFF
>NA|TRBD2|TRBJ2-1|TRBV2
TGTGCCAGCACCGCCAGGGTCGGGAGGACTAGCGGGAACGCGCAGTTCTTC
CASTARVGRTSGNAQFF
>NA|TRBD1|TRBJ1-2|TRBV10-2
TGCGCCAGCAGCTCCACAGGGGACTATGGCTACACCTTC
CASSSTGDYGYTF
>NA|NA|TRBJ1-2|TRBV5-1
TGCGCCAGCAGCTTGGAGGGCTATGGCTACACCTTC
CASSLEGYGYTF
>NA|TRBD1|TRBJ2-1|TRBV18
TGTGCCAGCTCACCAGACGACAGGGGCAATGAGCAGTTCTTC
CASSPDDRGNEQFF
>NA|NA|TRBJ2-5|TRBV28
TGTGCCAGCTCGCGCCGGGGAATTCAAGAGACCCAGTACTTC
CASSRRGIQETQYF
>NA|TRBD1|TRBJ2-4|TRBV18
TGTGCCAGCCAAACGAGGACAGGCAAAAACATTCAGTACTTC
CASQTRTGKNIQYF
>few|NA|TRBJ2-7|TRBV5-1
TGCGCCAGCAGCTTGGTGGTGAGTCCCTACGAGCAGTACTTC
CASSLVVSPYEQYF
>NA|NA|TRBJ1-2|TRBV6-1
TGTGCCAGCAGTGCGGACAGTACCTTGGGCTACACCTTC
CASSADSTLGYTF
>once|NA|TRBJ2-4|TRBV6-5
TGTGCCAGCAGTTACTCAGGGTTAGCCGGAGACGGCATTCAGTACTTC
CASSYSGLAGDGIQYF
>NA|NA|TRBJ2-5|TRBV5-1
TGCGCCAGCAGCTTGATAAGTGCCGTTTCGGGGACCCAGTACTTC
CASSLISAVSGTQYF
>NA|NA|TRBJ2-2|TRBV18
TGTGCCAGCTCGCCGGGAGTGGGGTCCTTGGCCGGGGAGCTGTTTTTT
CASSPGVGSLAGELFF
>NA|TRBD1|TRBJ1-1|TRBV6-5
TGTGCCAGTACGCCAGGACAGGGGGGGACTGAAGCTTTCTTT
CASTPGQGGTEAFF
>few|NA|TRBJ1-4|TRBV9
TGTGCCAGCAGCGTGGGCGGTAGGGGTGCAACTAATGAAAAACTGTTTTTT
CASSVGGRGATNEKLFF
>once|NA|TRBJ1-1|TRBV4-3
TGCGCCAGCAGCCAAGATTTTTCAGGTGAAGCTTTCTTT
CASSQDFSGEAFF